This TCR beta chain derives from a study of cytomegalovirus exposure and HLA in healthy donors. Notes on this clone: The target antigen is unknown.

Points from the study as a whole: In vitro testing confirmed a few CMV-associated chains as specific for CMV antigens. Association of a missense DCLRE1C variant with TCR beta V- and J-gene trimming was reported in a later analysis. Follow-up analysis seemed to connect common viral pathogens with several of the most significant clusters identified.

The study ran its PCR with 60 Vbeta and 13 Jbeta primers. Original handling: Per a later analysis, the number of unique TCR beta chains was around 80 million, of which around 9.9 million were shared. Using immunoSEQ multiplex PCR, the repertoire was profiled, and TCRdb retains in-frame clones only, with some absent. The V and J calls and the clone size are those of that table, but D and trimming were determined from the DNA. The repertoire holds some 180,000 clones, with nearly 80% as singletons. Germline loops: CDR1 SGHRS, CDR2 YFSETQ. The CDR3 sequence is 15 residues long. V was shortened by 0 bases and J by 6 bases, with 13 bases between the two germline ends.

The specimen sequenced was PBMCs. The chain combines TRBV5-1 with TRBJ2-1; weak D call: TRBD2 (5 bases). This sequence was found in a female donor in good health and CMV-seronegative. The DNA for the CDR3 is TGCGCCAGCAGCTTGGGGGCTAGCCAGCGCAATGAGCAGTTCTTC. Amino acids: CASSLGASQRNEQFF.